This entry features one TCR beta chain sequence. This entry is derived from a study of blood T cell repertoires in COVID-19. CDR1 and CDR2 (germline): MNHEY, SVGAGI. CDR3 length: 14 amino acids. Trimming cost V 4 bases and J 0 bases, with 7 bases left between them. Cohort allocation depended upon clinical history that participants reported. Some clones are missing from TCRdb's copy, which holds only in-frame ones; the method was immunoSEQ multiplex PCR. The sample lists about 350,000 clones, around 87% occurring once. The sequencing input was PBMCs or T cells enriched from blood (not recorded which). This sequence originates from a woman aged 25 to 39 who had recovered from COVID-19. The chain is built from TRBV6-5 and TRBJ2-1; no clear D gene. This CDR3 is CASSSYSSYNEQFF. DNA for the CDR3: TGTGCCAGCAGTTCTTACAGCTCCTACAATGAGCAGTTCTTC.